This T cell receptor beta chain comes out of a study of control samples from healthy donors and cancer patients. TCRdb keeps only in-frame clones here, not all; method: immunoSEQ multiplex PCR. This sample has roughly 180,000 clones, with approximately 92% found just once. Trimming shortened V by 9 bases and J by 8 bases, and 16 bases separated the two germline ends. Germline loops: CDR1 LNHDA, CDR2 SQIVND (reference sequence). The CDR3 totals 12 residues. This chain connects TRBV19 to TRBJ1-2; no clear D. The specimen was blood. The TCR comes from a woman aged 60-70 years in good health. The CDR3 here is CASTTRTGGYTF. The CDR3 DNA is TGTGCCAGCACAACCCGGACGGGAGGCTACACCTTC.